Sequencing of this TCR beta chain was carried out in a study of early T cells in non-severe SARS-CoV-2 infection. Background on the study: Alpha and beta chains were unpaired, from unsorted whole-blood bulk RNA.

cDNA molecules, individually, were tagged with unique molecular identifiers. TCRdb redid the calling of the 5' RACE reads with MiXCR, one entry per CDR3 protein. The sample yields about 100,000 distinct CDR3 sequences, roughly 13% seen once. This clonotype has only a few counts. The antigen is unknown. Whole-study findings and limits: Database matching using VDJdb favored anti-spike CD8 responses, with private and CD4 specificities left missing.

V was cut by 7 bases and J by 7 bases, with 20 bases left in between. The CDR3 has 13 residues. Germline-derived CDR1 and CDR2 are SQVTM and ANQGSEA. The sample consisted of whole blood. The gene calls are TRBV29-1 and TRBJ2-7, with no clear D. The clonotype comes from an adult who was a healthcare worker with PCR-confirmed SARS-CoV-2 infection or an uninfected control (not recorded which). The CDR3 DNA is TGCAGCGCCCAGCCGGACGACACTATGGAGCAGTACTTC. Residues: CSAQPDDTMEQYF.